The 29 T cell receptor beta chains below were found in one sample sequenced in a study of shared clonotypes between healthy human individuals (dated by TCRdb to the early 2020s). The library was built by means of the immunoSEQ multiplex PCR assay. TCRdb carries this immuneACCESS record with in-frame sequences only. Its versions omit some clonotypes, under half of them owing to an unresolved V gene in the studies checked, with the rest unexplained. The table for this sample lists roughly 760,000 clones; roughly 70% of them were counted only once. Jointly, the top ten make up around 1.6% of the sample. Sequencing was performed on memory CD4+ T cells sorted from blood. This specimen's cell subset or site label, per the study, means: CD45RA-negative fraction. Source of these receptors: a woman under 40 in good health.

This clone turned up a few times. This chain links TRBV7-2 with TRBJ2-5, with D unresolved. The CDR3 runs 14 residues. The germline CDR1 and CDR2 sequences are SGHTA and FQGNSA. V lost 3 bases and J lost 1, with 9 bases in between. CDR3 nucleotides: TGTGCCAGCAGCTTTTTCCTGTCCCAAGAGACCCAGTACTTC. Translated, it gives CASSFFLSQETQYF.

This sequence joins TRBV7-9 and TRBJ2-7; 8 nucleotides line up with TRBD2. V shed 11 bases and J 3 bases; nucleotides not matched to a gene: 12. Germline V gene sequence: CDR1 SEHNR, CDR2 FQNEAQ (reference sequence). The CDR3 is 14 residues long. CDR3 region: CADPGLVYFYEQYF. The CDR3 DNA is TGTGCCGACCCGGGACTAGTTTATTTCTACGAGCAGTACTTC.

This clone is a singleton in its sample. The CDR3 loop is CASSEQLGRGELFF. CDR3 nucleotide sequence: TGTGCCAGCAGTGAACAACTGGGGCGCGGGGAGCTGTTTTTT. The chain is built from TRBV6-1 and TRBJ2-2, with D possibly matching TRBD1 (5 bases). This CDR3 contains 14 residues. V was clipped by 2 bases and J by 7 bases, with 11 bases between them. Germline CDR1 reads MNHNS; CDR2 reads SASEGT.

The CDR3 nucleotides are TGTGCCAGCAGCTTATTCGGGCAGGAGACCCAGTACTTC. It specifies CASSLFGQETQYF. This chain links TRBV11-2 with TRBJ2-5; D is unresolved. Germline assignment: CDR1 SGHAT and CDR2 FQNNGV. Trimming stripped 2 bases from V and 5 bases from J, with 9 bases between. This CDR3 contains 13 residues.

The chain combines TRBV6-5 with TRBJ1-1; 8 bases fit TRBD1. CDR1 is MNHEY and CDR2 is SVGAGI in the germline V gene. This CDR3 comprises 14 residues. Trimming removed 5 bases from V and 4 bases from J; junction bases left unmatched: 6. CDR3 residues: CASSRNRGVTEAFF. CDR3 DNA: TGTGCCAGCAGTCGAAACAGGGGGGTCACTGAAGCTTTCTTT.

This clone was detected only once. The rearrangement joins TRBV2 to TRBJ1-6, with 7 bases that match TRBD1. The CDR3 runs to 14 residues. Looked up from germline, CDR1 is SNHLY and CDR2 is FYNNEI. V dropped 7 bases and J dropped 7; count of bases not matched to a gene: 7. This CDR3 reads CASKVTGENSPLHF. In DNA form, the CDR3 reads TGTGCCAGCAAAGTCACAGGGGAGAATTCACCCCTCCACTTT.

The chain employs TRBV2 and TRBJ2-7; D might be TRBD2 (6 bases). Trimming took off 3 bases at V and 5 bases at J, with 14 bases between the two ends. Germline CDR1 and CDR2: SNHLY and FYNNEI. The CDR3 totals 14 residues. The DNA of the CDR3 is TGTGCCAGCAGTGAGTTCGGGAGCGTCAACGAGCAGTACTTC. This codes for CASSEFGSVNEQYF. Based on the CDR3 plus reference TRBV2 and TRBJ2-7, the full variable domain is EPEVTQTPSHQVTQMGQEVILRCVPISNHLYFYWYRQILGQKVEFLVSFYNNEISEKSEIFDDQFSVERPDGSNFTLKIRSTKLEDSAMYFCASSEFGSVNEQYFGPGTRLTVT.

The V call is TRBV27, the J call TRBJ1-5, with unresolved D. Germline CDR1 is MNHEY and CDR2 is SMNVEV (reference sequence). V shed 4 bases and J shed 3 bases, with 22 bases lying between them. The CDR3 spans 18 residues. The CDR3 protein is CASSYFSDRVGINQPQHF. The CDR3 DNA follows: TGTGCCAGCAGTTACTTCTCGGATCGGGTGGGAATCAATCAGCCCCAGCATTTT.

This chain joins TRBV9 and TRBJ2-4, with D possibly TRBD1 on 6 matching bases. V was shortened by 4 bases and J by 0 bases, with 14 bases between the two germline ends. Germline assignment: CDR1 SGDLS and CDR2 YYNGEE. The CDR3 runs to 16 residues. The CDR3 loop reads CASSPLAGVAKNIQYF. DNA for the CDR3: TGTGCCAGCAGCCCCCTGGCAGGGGTAGCCAAAAACATTCAGTACTTC.

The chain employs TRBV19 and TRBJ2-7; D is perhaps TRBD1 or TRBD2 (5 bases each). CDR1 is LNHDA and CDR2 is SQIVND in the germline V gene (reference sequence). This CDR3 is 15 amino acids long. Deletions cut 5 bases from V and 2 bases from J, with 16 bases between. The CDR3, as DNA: TGTGCCAGTAGTGGGGGAAAGGGAGTGACCTACGAGCAGTACTTC. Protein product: CASSGGKGVTYEQYF. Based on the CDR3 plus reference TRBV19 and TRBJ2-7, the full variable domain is DGGITQSPKYLFRKEGQNVTLSCEQNLNHDAMYWYRQDPGQGLRLIYYSQIVNDFQKGDIAEGYSVSREKKESFPLTVTSAQKNPTAFYLCASSGGKGVTYEQYFGPGTRLTVT.

The CDR3 DNA reads TGTGCCAGCAGTTTTTCTGGGACGGGCTATGGCTACACCTTC. Its translation is CASSFSGTGYGYTF. V is TRBV28 and J is TRBJ1-2, with D maybe TRBD1 (5 bases). Germline CDR1 and CDR2: MDHEN and SYDVKM. The CDR3 runs to 14 residues. Between the trimmed V and J ends, which lost 3 bases and 4 bases, there was a span of 12 bases.

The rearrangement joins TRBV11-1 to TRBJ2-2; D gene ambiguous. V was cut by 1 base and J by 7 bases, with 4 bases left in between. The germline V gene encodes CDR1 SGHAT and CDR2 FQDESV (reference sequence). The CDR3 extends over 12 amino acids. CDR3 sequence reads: CASSLVGGELFF. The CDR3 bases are TGTGCCAGCAGCTTAGTTGGCGGGGAGCTGTTTTTT.

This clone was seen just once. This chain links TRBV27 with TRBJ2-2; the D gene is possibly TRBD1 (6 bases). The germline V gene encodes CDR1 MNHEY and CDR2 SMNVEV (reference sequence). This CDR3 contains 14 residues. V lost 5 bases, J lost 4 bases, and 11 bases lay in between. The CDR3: CASSLQGRTGELFF. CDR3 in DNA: TGTGCCAGCAGTCTACAGGGACGCACCGGGGAGCTGTTTTTT.

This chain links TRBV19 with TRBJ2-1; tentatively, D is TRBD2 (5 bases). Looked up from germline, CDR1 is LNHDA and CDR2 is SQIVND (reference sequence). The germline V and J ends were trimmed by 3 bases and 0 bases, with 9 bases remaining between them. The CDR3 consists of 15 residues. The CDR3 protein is CASSIEGSSYNEQFF. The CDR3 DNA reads TGTGCCAGTAGTATCGAAGGGAGCTCCTACAATGAGCAGTTCTTC. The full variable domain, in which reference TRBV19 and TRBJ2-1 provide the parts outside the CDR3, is DGGITQSPKYLFRKEGQNVTLSCEQNLNHDAMYWYRQDPGQGLRLIYYSQIVNDFQKGDIAEGYSVSREKKESFPLTVTSAQKNPTAFYLCASSIEGSSYNEQFFGPGTRLTVL.

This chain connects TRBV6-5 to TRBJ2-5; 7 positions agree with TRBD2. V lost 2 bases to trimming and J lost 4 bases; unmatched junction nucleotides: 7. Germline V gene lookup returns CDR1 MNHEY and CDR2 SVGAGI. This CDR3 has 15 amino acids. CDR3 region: CASSYEGGVGETQYF. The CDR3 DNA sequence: TGTGCCAGCAGTTACGAGGGAGGGGTGGGAGAGACCCAGTACTTC.

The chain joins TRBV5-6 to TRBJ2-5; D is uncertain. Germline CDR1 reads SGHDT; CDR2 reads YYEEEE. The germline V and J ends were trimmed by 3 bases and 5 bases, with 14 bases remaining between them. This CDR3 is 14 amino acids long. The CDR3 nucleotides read TGTGCCAGCAGCTCGCTCCATCGTGGGGAGACCCAGTACTTC. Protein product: CASSSLHRGETQYF.

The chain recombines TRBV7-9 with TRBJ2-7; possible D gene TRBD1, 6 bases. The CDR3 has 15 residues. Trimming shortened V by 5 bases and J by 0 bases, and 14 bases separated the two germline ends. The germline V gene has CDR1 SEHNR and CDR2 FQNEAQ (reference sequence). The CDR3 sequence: CASSLTGKSSYEQYF. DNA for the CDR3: TGTGCCAGCAGCCTGACAGGAAAAAGCTCCTACGAGCAGTACTTC.

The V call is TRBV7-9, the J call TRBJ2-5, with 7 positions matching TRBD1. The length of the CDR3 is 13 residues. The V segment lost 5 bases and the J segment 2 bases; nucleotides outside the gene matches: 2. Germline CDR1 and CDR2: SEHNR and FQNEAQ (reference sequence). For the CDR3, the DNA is TGTGCCAGCAGCCCGACAGGGCAAGAGACCCAGTACTTC. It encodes CASSPTGQETQYF.

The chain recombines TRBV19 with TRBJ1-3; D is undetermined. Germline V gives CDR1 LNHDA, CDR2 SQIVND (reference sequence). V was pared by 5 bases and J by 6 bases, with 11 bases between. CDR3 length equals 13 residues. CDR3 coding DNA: TGTGCCAGTAGTCCCCAGATTTTAAACACCATATATTTT. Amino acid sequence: CASSPQILNTIYF.

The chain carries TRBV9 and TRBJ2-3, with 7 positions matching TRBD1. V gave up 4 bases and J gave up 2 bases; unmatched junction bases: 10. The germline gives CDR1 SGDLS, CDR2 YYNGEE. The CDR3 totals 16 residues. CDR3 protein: CASSNQQGLLTDTQYF. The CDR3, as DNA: TGTGCCAGCAGCAACCAACAGGGGCTCCTCACAGATACGCAGTATTTT.

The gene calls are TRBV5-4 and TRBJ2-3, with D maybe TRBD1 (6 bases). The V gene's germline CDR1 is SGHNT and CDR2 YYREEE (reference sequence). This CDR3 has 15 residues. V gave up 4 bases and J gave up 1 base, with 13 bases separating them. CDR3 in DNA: TGTGCCAGCAGCACGAGACAGGACCGCACAGATACGCAGTATTTT. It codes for CASSTRQDRTDTQYF.

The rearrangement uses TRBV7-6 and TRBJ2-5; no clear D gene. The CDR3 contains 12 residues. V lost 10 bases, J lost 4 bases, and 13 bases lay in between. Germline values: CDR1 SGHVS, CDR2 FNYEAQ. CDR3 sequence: CAIRTTSETQYF. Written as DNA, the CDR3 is TGTGCCATCCGTACTACCTCAGAGACCCAGTACTTC.

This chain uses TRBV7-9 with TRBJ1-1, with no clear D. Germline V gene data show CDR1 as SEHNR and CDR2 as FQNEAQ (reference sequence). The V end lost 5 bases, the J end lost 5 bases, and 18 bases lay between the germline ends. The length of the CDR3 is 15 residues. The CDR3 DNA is TGTGCCAGCAGCCCCGGATGGGGAATGGGAACTGAAGCTTTCTTT. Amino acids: CASSPGWGMGTEAFF. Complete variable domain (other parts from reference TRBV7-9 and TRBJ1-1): DTGVSQNPRHKITKRGQNVTFRCDPISEHNRLYWYRQTLGQGPEFLTYFQNEAQLEKSRLLSDRFSAERPKGSFSTLEIQRTEQGDSAMYLCASSPGWGMGTEAFFGQGTRLTVV.

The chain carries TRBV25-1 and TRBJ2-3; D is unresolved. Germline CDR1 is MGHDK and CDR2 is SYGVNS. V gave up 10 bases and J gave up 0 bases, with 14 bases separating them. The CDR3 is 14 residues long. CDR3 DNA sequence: TGTGCCACCCACACATCCACTAGCACAGATACGCAGTATTTT. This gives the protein CATHTSTSTDTQYF.

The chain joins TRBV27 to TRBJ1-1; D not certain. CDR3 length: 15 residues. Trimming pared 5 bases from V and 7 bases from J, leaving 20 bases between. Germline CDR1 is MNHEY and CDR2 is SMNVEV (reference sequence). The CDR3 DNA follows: TGTGCCAGCAGTCCAAGGTGGGTAGGGCAGTTTGAAGCTTTCTTT. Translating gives CASSPRWVGQFEAFF.

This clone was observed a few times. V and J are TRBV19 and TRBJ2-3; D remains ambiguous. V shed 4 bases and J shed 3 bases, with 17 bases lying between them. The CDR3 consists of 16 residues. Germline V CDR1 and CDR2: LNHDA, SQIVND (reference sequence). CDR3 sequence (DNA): TGTGCCAGTAGTACACCCGTGGGGTTGGGGACAGATACGCAGTATTTT. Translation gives CASSTPVGLGTDTQYF.

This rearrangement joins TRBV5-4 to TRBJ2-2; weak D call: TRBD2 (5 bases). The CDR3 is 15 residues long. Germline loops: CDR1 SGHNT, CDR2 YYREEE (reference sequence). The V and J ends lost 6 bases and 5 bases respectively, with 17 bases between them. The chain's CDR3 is CASTRSAAGTGELFF. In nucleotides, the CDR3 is TGTGCCAGCACCCGCTCGGCCGCGGGTACCGGGGAGCTGTTTTTT.

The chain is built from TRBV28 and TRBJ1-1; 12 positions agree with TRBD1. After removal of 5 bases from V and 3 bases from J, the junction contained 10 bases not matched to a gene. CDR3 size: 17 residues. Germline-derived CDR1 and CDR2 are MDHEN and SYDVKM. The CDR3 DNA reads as TGTGCCAGCAGTCCCACCGGGACAGGGGGCGGGTACACTGAAGCTTTCTTT. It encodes CASSPTGTGGGYTEAFF.

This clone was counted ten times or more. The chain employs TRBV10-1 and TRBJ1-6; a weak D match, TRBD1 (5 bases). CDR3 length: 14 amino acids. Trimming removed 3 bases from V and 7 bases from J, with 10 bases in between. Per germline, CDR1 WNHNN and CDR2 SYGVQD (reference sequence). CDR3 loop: CASSESRANSPLHF. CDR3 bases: TGCGCCAGCAGTGAATCCAGGGCCAATTCACCCCTCCACTTT.